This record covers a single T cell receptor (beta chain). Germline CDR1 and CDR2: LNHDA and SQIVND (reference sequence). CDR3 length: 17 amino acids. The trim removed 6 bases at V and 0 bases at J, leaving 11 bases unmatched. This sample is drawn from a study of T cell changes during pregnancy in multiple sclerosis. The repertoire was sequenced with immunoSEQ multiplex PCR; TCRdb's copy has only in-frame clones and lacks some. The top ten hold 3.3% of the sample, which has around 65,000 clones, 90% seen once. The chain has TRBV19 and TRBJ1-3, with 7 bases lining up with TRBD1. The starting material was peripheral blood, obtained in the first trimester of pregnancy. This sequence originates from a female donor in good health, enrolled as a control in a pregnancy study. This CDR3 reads CASSKGAGTVSGNTIYF. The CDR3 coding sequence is TGTGCCAGTAGCAAAGGCGCCGGGACAGTCTCTGGAAACACCATATATTTT.